The 30 T cell receptor beta chains reported below all come from one sample, sequenced in a study of T cells in Graves' hyperthyroidism and ophthalmopathy. RNA transcripts gave rise to amplified TCR beta CDR3 regions. The primer set for the first-round RT-PCR of the TCR CDR3 was HTBI. TCRdb processed the multiplex PCR reads anew with MiXCR; each CDR3 protein has one entry. Of roughly 380,000 distinct CDR3 sequences in the sample, roughly 12% were seen once. The source material was blood. The receptors here all came from a man aged 25-45 years with Graves' hyperthyroidism that later progressed to Graves' ophthalmopathy.

In its sample, this clonotype was seen many times. V gene TRBV6-1 combines with J gene TRBJ1-6, with TRBD1 matching 7 bases. The length of the CDR3 is 13 residues. CDR1 is MNHNS, CDR2 SASEGT, per germline. The ends lost 6 bases at V and 9 bases at J; junction bases unmatched: 5. Written as DNA, the CDR3 is TGTGCCAGCAGGCGCGACAGGGCTTCACCCCTCCACTTT. Its translation is CASRRDRASPLHF.

There are many counts of this clonotype. This chain links TRBV5-5 with TRBJ2-1, with 8 bases matching TRBD1. The ends lost 7 bases at V and 0 bases at J; junction bases unmatched: 6. The germline CDR1 and CDR2 sequences are SGHKS and YYEKEE (reference sequence). CDR3 length equals 15 residues. The CDR3 coding sequence is TGTGCCAGCCACCGAACAGGGGGCTCCTACAATGAGCAGTTCTTC. Translating it yields CASHRTGGSYNEQFF.

This clonotype was seen ten or more times. This chain joins TRBV20-1 and TRBJ1-6; 9 bases align to TRBD1. The CDR3 contains 14 residues. Germline lookup yields CDR1 DFQATT and CDR2 SNEGSKA (reference sequence). J lost 9 bases, V lost 4 bases, and 7 bases had no gene match. CDR3 amino acids: CSATTGGAGSPLHF. The CDR3 nucleotides read TGCAGTGCTACAACAGGGGGCGCTGGTTCACCCCTCCACTTT.

This clonotype was seen many times. V usage is TRBV20-1 and J usage is TRBJ2-7, with 10 bases aligning to TRBD1. Germline V gives CDR1 DFQATT, CDR2 SNEGSKA (reference sequence). The CDR3 extends over 14 amino acids. The ends lost 2 bases at V and 7 bases at J; junction bases unmatched: 8. This chain's CDR3 is CSARNPGTGDEQYF. CDR3 bases: TGCAGTGCTAGAAACCCCGGGACAGGGGATGAGCAGTACTTC.

The table lists this clonotype with a few counts. The V call is TRBV20-1, the J call TRBJ1-4; D uncertain. CDR3 length: 15 residues. Trimming left V 6 bases short and J 4 bases short, with 18 bases between. CDR1 and CDR2 (germline): DFQATT, SNEGSKA (reference sequence). DNA for the CDR3: TGCAGTGCAGCGAGATCAGGCGGCGGTAATGAAAAACTGTTTTTT. The encoded protein is CSAARSGGGNEKLFF.

This clonotype was seen ten or more times. The chain couples TRBV27 to TRBJ2-7, with D possibly being TRBD1 (5 bases). The germline CDR1 and CDR2 sequences are MNHEY and SMNVEV (reference sequence). This CDR3 has 14 amino acids. Trimming shortened V by 4 bases and J by 3 bases, and 13 bases separated the two germline ends. The CDR3 bases are TGTGCCAGCAGTTCCTTCTCGGACAACTACGAGCAGTACTTC. Translation gives CASSSFSDNYEQYF.

The V and J genes are TRBV7-9 and TRBJ1-3; no firm D call. The CDR3 consists of 15 residues. CDR1 and CDR2 from the germline V gene are SEHNR and FQNEAQ (reference sequence). V was trimmed by 4 bases and J by 0 bases, leaving 10 bases between them. CDR3 sequence reads: CASSSDRTSGNTIYF. The CDR3 DNA reads as TGTGCCAGCAGCTCCGACCGAACCTCTGGAAACACCATATATTTT.

The sample holds many counts of this clonotype. The CDR3 spells CSAREGETQYF. In DNA, the CDR3 is TGCAGTGCTAGAGAAGGGGAGACCCAGTACTTC. The rearrangement links TRBV20-1 to TRBJ2-5; D is uncertain. Looked up from germline, CDR1 is DFQATT and CDR2 is SNEGSKA (reference sequence). The CDR3 is 11 residues long. V lost 0 bases and J lost 5, with 4 bases in between.

This clonotype was picked up a small number of times. CDR3 coding DNA: TGTGCCAGCAGCCGGGGACTAGCAGACTACGAGCAGTACTTC. Its translation is CASSRGLADYEQYF. The chain is built from TRBV27 and TRBJ2-7; 9 bases line up with TRBD2. After removal of 6 bases from V and 3 bases from J, the junction contained 6 bases not matched to a gene. The CDR3 totals 14 residues. Looked up from germline, CDR1 is MNHEY and CDR2 is SMNVEV (reference sequence).

The V call is TRBV5-1, the J call TRBJ1-1; D unclear. Deletions cut 1 base from V and 1 base from J, with 8 bases between. This CDR3 region has 14 residues. Germline CDR1 and CDR2: SGHRS and YFSETQ. CDR3 DNA sequence: TGCGCCAGCAGCTTGCACAGCCAGAACACTGAAGCTTTCTTT. Translated, it gives CASSLHSQNTEAFF.

This clonotype was counted a few times. The rearrangement uses TRBV7-9 and TRBJ1-5; D call uncertain. V lost 5 bases to trimming and J lost 9 bases, with 11 bases between them. CDR3 length equals 12 residues. Germline lookup yields CDR1 SEHNR and CDR2 FQNEAQ (reference sequence). CDR3 region: CASSRARGPQHF. The CDR3 DNA reads TGTGCCAGCAGCCGGGCTCGGGGGCCCCAGCATTTT.

This clonotype came up many times. V and J are TRBV20-1 and TRBJ2-3, with 12 positions matching TRBD2. The V and J ends lost 0 bases and 7 bases, in that order; junction bases with no gene match: 11. Germline CDR1 is DFQATT and CDR2 is SNEGSKA (reference sequence). The CDR3 is 17 amino acids. The CDR3 DNA is TGCAGTGCTAGAGACCTTCTAGCGGGGGGGGTCGATTATACGCAGTATTTT. It codes for CSARDLLAGGVDYTQYF.

The V gene is TRBV7-3, the J gene TRBJ2-3; TRBD2 matches 8 bases. Germline values: CDR1 SGHTA, CDR2 FQGTGA. V gave up 2 bases and J gave up 4 bases; unmatched junction bases: 11. There are 17 residues in the CDR3. The DNA of the CDR3 is TGTGCCAGCAGCTTATTCGGGGCTAGCGGGTTTTCAGATACGCAGTATTTT. Translated, it gives CASSLFGASGFSDTQYF.

This clonotype came up many times. This chain connects TRBV10-2 to TRBJ2-5, with 11 bases identical to TRBD2. CDR3 size: 18 residues. The J segment lost 1 base and the V segment lost 4 bases, leaving 11 bases of the junction unmatched. The V gene's germline CDR1 is WSHSY and CDR2 SAAADI. DNA for the CDR3: TGCGCCAGCAGTGCCCGTATCTTACTAGCGGGGGTCCAAGAGACCCAGTACTTC. This encodes CASSARILLAGVQETQYF.

The sample holds many counts of this clonotype. The chain carries TRBV2 and TRBJ1-1; maybe TRBD1 (6 bases). V was trimmed by 6 bases and J by 0 bases, leaving 8 bases between them. The CDR3 runs 13 residues. Germline CDR1 and CDR2: SNHLY and FYNNEI. CDR3 protein: CASRQGMNTEAFF. CDR3 coding DNA: TGTGCCAGCAGACAGGGCATGAACACTGAAGCTTTCTTT.

The chain couples TRBV9 to TRBJ2-3; possible D gene TRBD2, 6 bases. V was shortened by 3 bases and J by 2 bases, with 13 bases between the two germline ends. This CDR3 contains 15 residues. The V gene's germline CDR1 is SGDLS and CDR2 YYNGEE. CDR3 bases: TGTGCCAGCAGCGACCACGGGGGTCTCACAGATACGCAGTATTTT. Residues: CASSDHGGLTDTQYF.

This clonotype has ten or more counts. The V call is TRBV28, the J call TRBJ2-7, with 9 bases lining up with TRBD1. V lost 5 bases and J lost 2; bases outside the gene matches: 19. The CDR3 is 19 amino acids. Germline loops: CDR1 MDHEN, CDR2 SYDVKM. This CDR3 reads CASSHIPGQGLTEAYEQYF. The CDR3 coding sequence is TGTGCCAGCAGTCACATACCGGGACAGGGCCTTACCGAGGCCTACGAGCAGTACTTC.

This clonotype was detected many times. The chain carries TRBV12-3 or TRBV12-4 and TRBJ2-3, with 8 bases lining up with TRBD2. The CDR3 extends over 18 amino acids. V lost 6 bases and J lost 5; bases outside the gene matches: 19. DNA for the CDR3: TGTGCCAGCAGGAGTTCTTCCGGGGGGGCAAGAAGTAAAGATACGCAGTATTTT. Amino acids: CASRSSSGGARSKDTQYF.

Only a few counts were recorded for this clonotype. The V gene is TRBV2, the J gene TRBJ2-7; 8 bases agree with TRBD1. V shed 9 bases, J shed 2 bases, and the junction held 9 bases outside the gene matches. This CDR3 is 14 amino acids long. The germline gives CDR1 SNHLY, CDR2 FYNNEI. The CDR3 sequence: CARGVAGGTYEQYF. For the CDR3, the DNA is TGTGCCAGAGGGGTGGCAGGGGGCACCTACGAGCAGTACTTC.

This clonotype was seen many times. The chain is built from TRBV28 and TRBJ1-5, with D possibly matching TRBD1 (6 bases). The V gene's germline CDR1 is MDHEN and CDR2 SYDVKM. This CDR3 is built from 14 residues. The V gene lost 4 bases and the J gene lost 5 bases, with 12 bases spanning the gap. The CDR3 DNA is TGTGCCAGCAGTTCAAACAGGGTCCATCAGCCCCAGCATTTT. This encodes CASSSNRVHQPQHF.

In its sample, this clonotype was seen a few times. The chain has TRBV7-9 and TRBJ1-1; a weak D match, TRBD1 (5 bases). The germline CDR1 and CDR2 sequences are SEHNR and FQNEAQ (reference sequence). The ends were cut back, 0 bases at V and 4 bases at J, with 18 bases in the middle. The CDR3 covers 17 residues. The CDR3 DNA reads as TGTGCCAGCAGCTTAGCGAGCGGGACTTCGGGGGGCACTGAAGCTTTCTTT. Translation: CASSLASGTSGGTEAFF.

The V gene is TRBV30, the J gene TRBJ2-7; tentatively, D is TRBD1 (6 bases). This CDR3 is built from 13 residues. Germline V CDR1 and CDR2: GTSNPN, SVGIG (reference sequence). V shed 4 bases and J shed 3 bases, with 13 bases lying between them. In nucleotides, the CDR3 is TGTGCCTGGATGGGCCGGGACAACTACGAGCAGTACTTC. This gives the protein CAWMGRDNYEQYF.

This clonotype was detected a few times. The rearrangement uses TRBV12-3 or TRBV12-4 and TRBJ2-5; D gene ambiguous. V gave up 4 bases and J gave up 2 bases, with 5 bases separating them. The CDR3 has 12 amino acids. Written as DNA, the CDR3 is TGTGCCAGCAGTTCCTTTCAAGAGACCCAGTACTTC. Encoded protein: CASSSFQETQYF.

This clonotype was seen many times. This chain uses TRBV7-2 with TRBJ2-5; D may be TRBD1 or TRBD2 (7 bases each). This CDR3 spans 13 amino acids. Germline loops: CDR1 SGHTA, CDR2 FQGNSA. V lost 4 bases and J lost 5, with 11 bases in between. The CDR3 here is CASSSRGGETQYF. The CDR3 coding sequence is TGTGCCAGCAGCTCCAGGGGGGGGGAGACCCAGTACTTC.

This clonotype was seen repeatedly, ten times or more. The chain employs TRBV24-1 and TRBJ2-3, with D tentatively TRBD1 (5 bases). From germline, CDR1 is KGHDR and CDR2 SFDVKD. This CDR3 comprises 17 residues. Deletions cut 9 bases from V and 0 bases from J, with 21 bases between. The CDR3 bases are TGTGCCACCGAAGGGGCGGCCCATTCGTCCAGCACAGATACGCAGTATTTT. The encoded protein is CATEGAAHSSSTDTQYF.

This clonotype was seen at least ten times. This sequence joins TRBV12-3 or TRBV12-4 and TRBJ2-5; unclear D gene. The CDR3 spans 14 residues. V was trimmed by 3 bases and J by 3 bases, leaving 11 bases between them. The CDR3: CASSFVGLKETQYF. The CDR3 coding sequence is TGTGCCAGCAGTTTTGTAGGGCTTAAAGAGACCCAGTACTTC.

There are many counts of this clonotype. The chain recombines TRBV6-6 with TRBJ1-2; 9 nucleotides line up with TRBD1. CDR3 length equals 15 residues. The V segment lost 0 bases and the J segment 4 bases; nucleotides outside the gene matches: 3. Looked up from germline, CDR1 is MNHNY and CDR2 is SVGAGI (reference sequence). CDR3 nucleotide sequence: TGTGCCAGCAGTTACTCTCGGGGACAGGGCTATGGCTACACCTTC. It specifies CASSYSRGQGYGYTF.

The chain uses TRBV29-1 and TRBJ2-7, with D possibly being TRBD1 or TRBD2 (5 bases each). Per germline, CDR1 SQVTM and CDR2 ANQGSEA. V was pared by 4 bases and J by 6 bases, with 7 bases between. This CDR3 region has 10 residues. The chain's CDR3 is CSVVRGEQYF. The CDR3 DNA follows: TGCAGCGTTGTGAGGGGCGAGCAGTACTTC.

The sample holds many counts of this clonotype. The chain has TRBV28 and TRBJ2-7; D gene ambiguous. Germline V CDR1 and CDR2: MDHEN, SYDVKM. CDR3 length equals 13 residues. Between the trimmed V and J ends, which lost 3 bases and 5 bases, there was a span of 11 bases. CDR3 residues: CASSLVTPNEQYF. The CDR3 DNA follows: TGTGCCAGCAGTTTGGTCACCCCCAACGAGCAGTACTTC. Complete variable domain (other parts from reference TRBV28 and TRBJ2-7): DVKVTQSSRYLVKRTGEKVFLECVQDMDHENMFWYRQDPGLGLRLIYFSYDVKMKEKGDIPEGYSVSREKKERFSLILESASTNQTSMYLCASSLVTPNEQYFGPGTRLTVT.

This clonotype was detected ten times or more. The rearrangement joins TRBV28 to TRBJ1-3; possibly TRBD1 for D (5 bases). CDR3 length equals 14 residues. Trimming removed 3 bases from V and 1 base from J, with 7 bases in between. CDR1 is MDHEN, CDR2 SYDVKM, per germline. As DNA, the CDR3 is TGTGCCAGCAGTTTTGGGGGGTCTGGAAACACCATATATTTT. This sequence encodes CASSFGGSGNTIYF.